Included here is one T cell receptor (beta chain) sequence, with context. What it binds is not known. Treatment: treatment-naive control, cytoreductive nephrectomy. Sequencing used immunoSEQ multiplex PCR; TCRdb keeps in-frame clones, though not all of them. The sample has almost 8,500 clones, 55% to 70% seen once; the top ten hold around 21%. V was pared by 4 bases and J by 1 base, with 9 bases between. The CDR3 has 14 amino acids. Germline assignment: CDR1 SGHNT and CDR2 YENEEA. The record originates from a study of radiation and T cells in renal cell carcinoma. Study-level findings and limits: Irradiated tumors had higher TCR clonality than control tumors. Irradiated tumors held more dominant CDR3 motifs than control tumors.

The V gene is TRBV11-3, the J gene TRBJ2-3, with a possible D match to TRBD1 (5 bases). Sequencing was performed on tumor tissue, taken from a patient whose treatment was nephrectomy without radiotherapy. The receptor was derived from a man in his fifties or sixties with renal cell carcinoma. In DNA form, the CDR3 reads TGTGCCAGCAGCTCTCGGACACGCACAGATACGCAGTATTTT. Translation gives CASSSRTRTDTQYF.